This T cell receptor beta chain appears in the sequencing data of a study of T cell responses to AZD1222 COVID-19 vaccine. General observations from the study: White British people made up most donors, females outnumbered males, and clonal diversity was possibly underestimated. Close to half of all spike-specific TCRs reportedly target regions of the variants that are unmutated. AZD1222 recipients seropositive at baseline numbered only 5 to 7.

The method was immunoSEQ multiplex PCR; TCRdb's version includes in-frame clones alone and lacks a portion of them. The sample contains 130,000 or so clones, roughly nine tenths of which appear only once. This CDR3 contains 12 residues. Germline CDR1 MNHEY, CDR2 SVGAGI. The V and J ends lost 8 bases and 7 bases respectively, with 12 bases between them. Turning to this clone: Its target is unknown.

V gene TRBV6-5 combines with J gene TRBJ2-1; no firm D call. This clonotype was sampled from an adult in good health. The sample here was peripheral blood, taken on day 0 of AZD1222 vaccination. The CDR3 spells CASGFHWNEQFF. The CDR3 DNA reads as TGTGCCAGCGGGTTTCACTGGAATGAGCAGTTCTTC.